This entry features one TCR beta chain sequence. With 4 bases removed from V and 0 bases from J, the gap between germline ends came to 15 bases. CDR1 and CDR2 from the germline V gene are LGHNA and YNFKEQ. The CDR3 is 16 residues long. The repertoire was sequenced with immunoSEQ multiplex PCR; TCRdb's copy has only in-frame clones and lacks some. The sample has roughly 190,000 clones, roughly 83% seen once. Enrolled through a virtual design, the participants were between roughly 18 and 90 years of age and came from approximately 25 US areas. Cohort placement rested on clinical history that participants reported themselves. This sample was included in a study of blood T cell repertoires in COVID-19. Study information: T cells, B-cell-depleted T cells, or PBMCs supplied cDNA or gDNA.

This TCR was recovered from a woman aged 30 to 39 who had recovered from COVID-19. Source material: PBMCs or T cells enriched from blood (not recorded which). This chain uses TRBV4-2 with TRBJ1-1, with D possibly TRBD1 on 6 matching bases. The CDR3 protein is CASSPIQGFMNTEAFF. As DNA, the CDR3 is TGTGCCAGCAGCCCCATACAGGGATTCATGAACACTGAAGCTTTCTTT.